This T cell receptor beta chain was recovered during a study of CD8+CD57+ T cells in acquired aplastic anemia. On the study more broadly: When averaged, DNA from sorted CD4+ and CD8+ cells came to approximately 3.2 ug.

CDR3 and TCR beta VDJ profiling relied on a genomic DNA template. TCRdb independently ran MiXCR on the reads; one entry per CDR3 protein. The sample holds roughly 240,000 distinct CDR3 sequences, around 45% seen once. For sequencing, patients were chosen who had shown expansion of CD8+CD57+ cells by flow cytometry. Patients, without exception, had severe acquired aplastic anemia. Blood sampling was performed on the patients, and none of them had received therapy by then. Germline trimming cut 6 bases from V and 4 bases from J; bases unmatched to any gene: 4. Germline V gene lookup returns CDR1 MRHNA and CDR2 SNTAGT. This CDR3 has 14 residues. Study-wide results and limits: Both patients and controls carried the same twenty-nine CD8+ CDR3 sequences.

This clonotype was recorded once. Its matching antigen is unknown. Sequencing used sorted CD4+, CD8+, or CD8+CD57+ T cells (not recorded which) from PBMCs. This TCR was recovered from a human donor with aplastic anemia. The chain uses TRBV6-4 and TRBJ2-2; TRBD2 agrees at 8 bases. The CDR3 here is CASSTGGATGELFF. DNA for the CDR3: TGTGCCAGCAGCACCGGGGGGGCCACCGGGGAGCTGTTTTTT.